Listed below are T cell receptor beta chains from one sample, sequenced in a study of blood T cell repertoires in COVID-19. TCRdb keeps only in-frame clones here, not all; method: immunoSEQ multiplex PCR. This sample has approximately 80,000 clones, with about 82% found just once. Sequenced: peripheral blood. The receptors come from a man in his fifties or sixties with active COVID-19. The CDR3 runs from the conserved cysteine through the conserved F or W. Each record gives: CDR3 length, D gene, clone size, J gene, V gene, CDR3 DNA, CDR3 protein. A D gene is named only where the DNA matches it firmly. For some rows the clone size is stated as once, few or many, or as a class when expanded; others skip it.

cdr3_length: 12; d_call: -; clone_size: -; j_call: TRBJ2-3; v_call: TRBV7-3; cdr3_nt: TGTGCCTCCCGGGACTCCACAGATACGCAGTATTTT; cdr3_aa: CASRDSTDTQYF
cdr3_length: 15; d_call: TRBD1; clone_size: -; j_call: TRBJ1-2; v_call: TRBV5-1; cdr3_nt: TGCGCCAGCAGCCCACCACTGACAGGGGGCTATGGCTACACCTTC; cdr3_aa: CASSPPLTGGYGYTF
cdr3_length: 14; d_call: -; clone_size: -; j_call: TRBJ2-5; v_call: TRBV6-5; cdr3_nt: TGTGCCAGCAGAGGATCGGGGACATATGAGACCCAGTACTTC; cdr3_aa: CASRGSGTYETQYF
cdr3_length: 14; d_call: TRBD2; clone_size: -; j_call: TRBJ2-1; v_call: TRBV7-3; cdr3_nt: TGTGCCAGCAGCTTAGGTACGGGGGGCAATGAGCAGTTCTTC; cdr3_aa: CASSLGTGGNEQFF
cdr3_length: 17; d_call: TRBD1; clone_size: -; j_call: TRBJ1-2; v_call: TRBV11-2; cdr3_nt: TGTGCCAGCAGCTTGCGGGACAGGGAGTTTGGGGGCTATGGCTACACCTTC; cdr3_aa: CASSLRDREFGGYGYTF
cdr3_length: 14; d_call: -; clone_size: -; j_call: TRBJ1-1; v_call: TRBV28; cdr3_nt: TGTGCCAGCAATTTCGGATACAGAAACACTGAAGCTTTCTTT; cdr3_aa: CASNFGYRNTEAFF
cdr3_length: 12; d_call: TRBD1; clone_size: -; j_call: TRBJ2-7; v_call: TRBV12-3/TRBV12-4; cdr3_nt: TGTGCCAGCAGTTTTACAGGGGGCGAGCAGTACTTC; cdr3_aa: CASSFTGGEQYF
cdr3_length: 12; d_call: TRBD1; clone_size: once; j_call: TRBJ2-1; v_call: TRBV24-1; cdr3_nt: TGTGCCACCGGGGGACAGAACAATGAGCAGTTCTTC; cdr3_aa: CATGGQNNEQFF
cdr3_length: 13; d_call: -; clone_size: -; j_call: TRBJ1-6; v_call: TRBV6-5; cdr3_nt: TGTGCCAGCTCATATGACAGTAGTTCACCCCTCCACTTT; cdr3_aa: CASSYDSSSPLHF
cdr3_length: 13; d_call: -; clone_size: few; j_call: TRBJ2-5; v_call: TRBV12-3/TRBV12-4; cdr3_nt: TGTGCCAGCAGTTTATATAGAGCGGAGACCCAGTACTTC; cdr3_aa: CASSLYRAETQYF
cdr3_length: 12; d_call: -; clone_size: few; j_call: TRBJ1-1; v_call: TRBV19; cdr3_nt: TGTGCCACCGATGGCCGGAACACTGAAGCTTTCTTT; cdr3_aa: CATDGRNTEAFF
cdr3_length: 14; d_call: -; clone_size: once; j_call: TRBJ1-2; v_call: TRBV9; cdr3_nt: TGTGCCAGCAGCGCGACCGCAGGGGACTATGGCTACACCTTC; cdr3_aa: CASSATAGDYGYTF
cdr3_length: 15; d_call: -; clone_size: once; j_call: TRBJ2-7; v_call: TRBV9; cdr3_nt: TGTGCCAGCAGCGTAGTTCCCAGGTACGACTACGAGCAGTACTTC; cdr3_aa: CASSVVPRYDYEQYF
cdr3_length: 13; d_call: TRBD2; clone_size: -; j_call: TRBJ2-2; v_call: TRBV29-1; cdr3_nt: TGCAGCGTTGTTGCGGGGGGCACCGGGGAGCTGTTTTTT; cdr3_aa: CSVVAGGTGELFF
cdr3_length: 16; d_call: TRBD2; clone_size: -; j_call: TRBJ2-7; v_call: TRBV11-3; cdr3_nt: TGTGCCAGCAGCCCGGCGGGGGGTCCTCTGAATGGCGAGCAGTACTTC; cdr3_aa: CASSPAGGPLNGEQYF
cdr3_length: 17; d_call: -; clone_size: -; j_call: TRBJ1-2; v_call: TRBV5-1; cdr3_nt: TGCGCCAGCAGCTTTGTAACAGGGACCAACTACCAAGGAGGCTACACCTTC; cdr3_aa: CASSFVTGTNYQGGYTF
cdr3_length: 14; d_call: -; clone_size: -; j_call: TRBJ2-7; v_call: TRBV11-2; cdr3_nt: TGTGCCAGCAGCCAGGGGACACCCGAGGACGAGCAGTACTTC; cdr3_aa: CASSQGTPEDEQYF
cdr3_length: 16; d_call: TRBD1; clone_size: -; j_call: TRBJ2-3; v_call: TRBV7-3; cdr3_nt: TGTGCCAGCAGCCCCCTGGGACAGGAGAGCACAGATACGCAGTATTTT; cdr3_aa: CASSPLGQESTDTQYF
cdr3_length: 14; d_call: -; clone_size: -; j_call: TRBJ1-1; v_call: TRBV5-1; cdr3_nt: TGCGCCAGCAGCTTGAGGGACAAGAACACTGAAGCTTTCTTT; cdr3_aa: CASSLRDKNTEAFF
cdr3_length: 14; d_call: TRBD1; clone_size: -; j_call: TRBJ1-3; v_call: TRBV11-3; cdr3_nt: TGTGCCAGCAGCTTCGGGACAGCAGGAAACACCATATATTTT; cdr3_aa: CASSFGTAGNTIYF
cdr3_length: 15; d_call: TRBD1; clone_size: -; j_call: TRBJ1-1; v_call: TRBV19; cdr3_nt: TGTGCCAGTAGTACCGGACAGGGCTGGAACACTGAAGCTTTCTTT; cdr3_aa: CASSTGQGWNTEAFF
cdr3_length: 13; d_call: TRBD2; clone_size: -; j_call: TRBJ2-7; v_call: TRBV7-9; cdr3_nt: TGTGCCAGCAGCTTAGTTGGGGAGGGCGAGCAGTACTTC; cdr3_aa: CASSLVGEGEQYF
cdr3_length: 14; d_call: -; clone_size: -; j_call: TRBJ1-4; v_call: TRBV18; cdr3_nt: TGTGCCAGCTCAGGAACCAGGGGAAAAGAAAAACTGTTTTTT; cdr3_aa: CASSGTRGKEKLFF
cdr3_length: 14; d_call: -; clone_size: -; j_call: TRBJ2-7; v_call: TRBV6-1; cdr3_nt: TGTGCCAGCAGTGAAGCGGTTCCGTCGGGAAAGCAGTACTTC; cdr3_aa: CASSEAVPSGKQYF
cdr3_length: 16; d_call: -; clone_size: -; j_call: TRBJ1-2; v_call: TRBV18; cdr3_nt: TGTGCCAGCTCACCACCGGGAGGGGCCACTAACTATGGCTACACCTTC; cdr3_aa: CASSPPGGATNYGYTF
cdr3_length: 14; d_call: -; clone_size: once; j_call: TRBJ2-1; v_call: TRBV5-1; cdr3_nt: TGCGCCAGCAGCTTGGATCTACGATACAATGAGCAGTTCTTC; cdr3_aa: CASSLDLRYNEQFF
cdr3_length: 12; d_call: -; clone_size: -; j_call: TRBJ1-5; v_call: TRBV28; cdr3_nt: TGTGCCAGCAGTCAACAGGGTCAGCCCCAGCATTTT; cdr3_aa: CASSQQGQPQHF
cdr3_length: 18; d_call: TRBD2; clone_size: -; j_call: TRBJ2-3; v_call: TRBV3-1/TRBV3-2; cdr3_nt: TGTGCCAGCAGCCACCCTGGGGGACTAGCGGGGGCCCAGGATACGCAGTATTTT; cdr3_aa: CASSHPGGLAGAQDTQYF
cdr3_length: 16; d_call: TRBD2; clone_size: -; j_call: TRBJ2-1; v_call: TRBV19; cdr3_nt: TGTGCCAGTATAAGGACTAGCGGGGGGATCTACAATGAGCAGTTCTTC; cdr3_aa: CASIRTSGGIYNEQFF
cdr3_length: 13; d_call: -; clone_size: -; j_call: TRBJ2-2; v_call: TRBV4-1; cdr3_nt: TGCGCCAGCAGCCAAGATCTCAGCGGGGAGCTGTTTTTT; cdr3_aa: CASSQDLSGELFF
cdr3_length: 15; d_call: -; clone_size: -; j_call: TRBJ1-2; v_call: TRBV6-5; cdr3_nt: TGTGCCAGCCGCACGGCCGGATCGGGGAACTATGGCTACACCTTC; cdr3_aa: CASRTAGSGNYGYTF
cdr3_length: 13; d_call: -; clone_size: -; j_call: TRBJ1-2; v_call: TRBV19; cdr3_nt: TGTGCCAGTAGTATTACAGAATACTATGGCTACACCTTC; cdr3_aa: CASSITEYYGYTF
cdr3_length: 16; d_call: -; clone_size: -; j_call: TRBJ1-3; v_call: TRBV18; cdr3_nt: TGTGCCAGCTCACCACCGGGCGGGGCCCGCGAAAACACCATATATTTT; cdr3_aa: CASSPPGGARENTIYF
cdr3_length: 13; d_call: -; clone_size: -; j_call: TRBJ2-5; v_call: TRBV18; cdr3_nt: TGTGCCAGCTCAGCCCGTGGCAAGGAGACCCAGTACTTC; cdr3_aa: CASSARGKETQYF
cdr3_length: 19; d_call: TRBD1; clone_size: -; j_call: TRBJ2-1; v_call: TRBV7-9; cdr3_nt: TGTGCCAGCAGCTTACCGGGAGGTAGAAGGACAGGGGGCGGGAATGAGCAGTTCTTC; cdr3_aa: CASSLPGGRRTGGGNEQFF
cdr3_length: 12; d_call: -; clone_size: -; j_call: TRBJ1-1; v_call: TRBV24-1; cdr3_nt: TGTGCCACCAGCAGGGGGAACACTGAAGCTTTCTTT; cdr3_aa: CATSRGNTEAFF
cdr3_length: 16; d_call: -; clone_size: few; j_call: TRBJ2-1; v_call: TRBV19; cdr3_nt: TGTGCCAGTAAAGCGAACGGTGGAGGGGTCTACAATGAGCAGTTCTTC; cdr3_aa: CASKANGGGVYNEQFF
cdr3_length: 11; d_call: -; clone_size: -; j_call: TRBJ1-2; v_call: TRBV12-3/TRBV12-4; cdr3_nt: TGTGCCAGCAGCGAGAGATATGGCTACACCTTC; cdr3_aa: CASSERYGYTF
cdr3_length: 16; d_call: -; clone_size: -; j_call: TRBJ1-1; v_call: TRBV3-1/TRBV3-2; cdr3_nt: TGTGCCAGCAGCCAAGCTGCAGGGCTGGGGGGTACTGAAGCTTTCTTT; cdr3_aa: CASSQAAGLGGTEAFF
cdr3_length: 14; d_call: TRBD1; clone_size: -; j_call: TRBJ1-5; v_call: TRBV10-3; cdr3_nt: TGTGCCATCAGTGAACAGGGGACGGATCAGCCCCAGCATTTT; cdr3_aa: CAISEQGTDQPQHF
cdr3_length: 15; d_call: -; clone_size: -; j_call: TRBJ1-2; v_call: TRBV19; cdr3_nt: TGTGCCAGTAGTATGTACACACCAGCTAACTATGGCTACACCTTC; cdr3_aa: CASSMYTPANYGYTF
cdr3_length: 13; d_call: TRBD2; clone_size: few; j_call: TRBJ2-5; v_call: TRBV7-2; cdr3_nt: TGTGCCAGCAGCTTAGCGCCGGGGGGGACCCAGTACTTC; cdr3_aa: CASSLAPGGTQYF
cdr3_length: 15; d_call: -; clone_size: -; j_call: TRBJ2-5; v_call: TRBV16; cdr3_nt: TGTGCCAGCAGCCAATCCAACAGGGCGAGGGAGACCCAGTACTTC; cdr3_aa: CASSQSNRARETQYF
cdr3_length: 14; d_call: -; clone_size: -; j_call: TRBJ2-1; v_call: TRBV2; cdr3_nt: TGTGCCAGCAGTGACTACCTATCCTACAATGAGCAGTTCTTC; cdr3_aa: CASSDYLSYNEQFF
cdr3_length: 14; d_call: -; clone_size: -; j_call: TRBJ2-7; v_call: TRBV14; cdr3_nt: TGTGCCAGCAGCCAGCAACAGGGGAGGTACGAGCAGTACTTC; cdr3_aa: CASSQQQGRYEQYF
cdr3_length: 16; d_call: TRBD1; clone_size: -; j_call: TRBJ2-5; v_call: TRBV7-9; cdr3_nt: TGTGCCAGCAGCTTAAGGACAGGCTCGTTCCAAGAGACCCAGTACTTC; cdr3_aa: CASSLRTGSFQETQYF
cdr3_length: 13; d_call: -; clone_size: few; j_call: TRBJ1-2; v_call: TRBV2; cdr3_nt: TGTGCCAGCAGCGCAGGATTTAACTATGGCTACACCTTC; cdr3_aa: CASSAGFNYGYTF
cdr3_length: 15; d_call: -; clone_size: -; j_call: TRBJ2-2; v_call: TRBV9; cdr3_nt: TGTGCCAGCAGCGTCACCCACGCGAGCGCCGGGGAGCTGTTTTTT; cdr3_aa: CASSVTHASAGELFF
cdr3_length: 15; d_call: TRBD2; clone_size: -; j_call: TRBJ2-3; v_call: TRBV6-5; cdr3_nt: TGTGCCAGCACCCTGACTAGCGGGGGATTTGATACGCAGTATTTT; cdr3_aa: CASTLTSGGFDTQYF
cdr3_length: 14; d_call: -; clone_size: -; j_call: TRBJ1-5; v_call: TRBV28; cdr3_nt: TGTGCCAGCAGTTCTCCCGGAGCTAATCAGCCCCAGCATTTT; cdr3_aa: CASSSPGANQPQHF
cdr3_length: 14; d_call: -; clone_size: -; j_call: TRBJ2-3; v_call: TRBV4-3; cdr3_nt: TGCGCCAGCAGCCCGACAGAGAACACAGATACGCAGTATTTT; cdr3_aa: CASSPTENTDTQYF
cdr3_length: 16; d_call: TRBD1; clone_size: -; j_call: TRBJ2-3; v_call: TRBV5-1; cdr3_nt: TGCGCCAGCAGCAGCGGACAGGTTGCTAGCACAGATACGCAGTATTTT; cdr3_aa: CASSSGQVASTDTQYF
cdr3_length: 15; d_call: TRBD2; clone_size: -; j_call: TRBJ2-2; v_call: TRBV5-1; cdr3_nt: TGCGCCAGCAGCTTACCCGCGGGAGCAACCGGGGAGCTGTTTTTT; cdr3_aa: CASSLPAGATGELFF
cdr3_length: 15; d_call: -; clone_size: once; j_call: TRBJ2-3; v_call: TRBV5-1; cdr3_nt: TGCGCCAGCAGCACCTGGCAGGGGCAAACAGATACGCAGTATTTT; cdr3_aa: CASSTWQGQTDTQYF
cdr3_length: 15; d_call: TRBD2; clone_size: -; j_call: TRBJ2-3; v_call: TRBV4-1; cdr3_nt: TGCGCCAGCGGGCGCCTAGCGGGAGGAGTAGATACGCAGTATTTT; cdr3_aa: CASGRLAGGVDTQYF
cdr3_length: 12; d_call: -; clone_size: -; j_call: TRBJ2-7; v_call: TRBV19; cdr3_nt: TGTGCCAGTAGTATAGATCACTACGAGCAGTACTTC; cdr3_aa: CASSIDHYEQYF
cdr3_length: 13; d_call: -; clone_size: -; j_call: TRBJ1-2; v_call: TRBV7-8; cdr3_nt: TGTGCCAGCAGCTTAGTGTCACTCGGTGGCTACACCTTC; cdr3_aa: CASSLVSLGGYTF